Listed below are T cell receptor beta chains from one sample, sequenced in a study of regulatory T cells in long-lasting Graves disease. TCRdb ran MiXCR on the multiplex PCR reads and lists one entry per CDR3 protein. The repertoire holds about 460,000 distinct CDR3 sequences, with 14% as singletons. These data also featured in a second study, about T cells in Graves' hyperthyroidism and ophthalmopathy.

Here the sequenced sample was peripheral blood mononuclear cells (PBMCs), taken at new diagnosis, from a patient treated with antithyroid drugs. All receptors derive from a woman in her forties or fifties with Graves disease. The CDR3 runs from the conserved cysteine through the conserved F or W. Each record gives: D gene, V gene, clone size, J gene, CDR3 protein, CDR3 DNA. The D gene is left open where the match is weak. Clone size is given for some rows only: seen once, a few or many times, or a class if the clone is expanded.

>TRBD2|TRBV29-1|-|TRBJ2-5
CSGGTSRQETQYF
TGCAGCGGGGGGACTAGCCGCCAAGAGACCCAGTACTTC
>-|TRBV7-8|many|TRBJ1-5
CASSLAEGGGGIGGQPQHF
TGTGCCAGCAGCTTAGCTGAGGGAGGAGGAGGGATCGGAGGTCAGCCCCAGCATTTT
>-|TRBV28|many|TRBJ2-2
CASSHSTETNTGELFF
TGTGCCAGCAGTCACTCGACGGAAACGAACACCGGGGAGCTGTTTTTT
>-|TRBV5-6|many|TRBJ2-7
CASSSGYSYEQYF
TGTGCCAGCAGCTCCGGATACTCCTACGAGCAGTACTTC
>-|TRBV29-1|few|TRBJ2-1
CSADIGLNEQFF
TGCAGCGCTGATATCGGGTTGAATGAGCAGTTCTTC
>TRBD2|TRBV5-1|many|TRBJ2-2
CASSLDPIAGANTGELFF
TGCGCCAGCAGCTTGGACCCAATAGCGGGCGCGAACACCGGGGAGCTGTTTTTT
>-|TRBV27|many|TRBJ2-7
CASSSPLRNYEQYF
TGTGCCAGCAGTTCCCCTTTAAGGAACTACGAGCAGTACTTC
>-|TRBV2|many|TRBJ1-1
CASSAAGPKGAFF
TGTGCCAGCAGTGCGGCCGGGCCAAAGGGAGCTTTCTTT
>-|TRBV30|few|TRBJ2-7
CAWSPLTGVSYEQYF
TGTGCCTGGAGTCCCCTAACGGGAGTATCCTACGAGCAGTACTTC
>-|TRBV20-1|many|TRBJ2-3
CSADRPSSTDTQYF
TGCAGTGCTGACAGGCCTTCTAGCACAGATACGCAGTATTTT
>TRBD2|TRBV7-2|many|TRBJ2-5
CASSWGLAQETQYF
TGTGCCAGCAGCTGGGGACTAGCGCAAGAGACCCAGTACTTC
>TRBD1|TRBV6-5|-|TRBJ1-3
CASSYPGQGASGNTIYF
TGTGCCAGCAGTTATCCGGGACAGGGGGCCTCTGGAAACACCATATATTTT
>TRBD2|TRBV7-4|-|TRBJ2-2
CASSLVLAGGPSTGELFF
TGTGCCAGCAGCTTAGTACTAGCGGGAGGGCCGAGCACCGGGGAGCTGTTTTTT
>TRBD1|TRBV28|many|TRBJ1-4
CASRTQGEKLFF
TGTGCCAGCAGAACACAGGGGGAGAAACTGTTTTTT
>TRBD2|TRBV4-1|-|TRBJ2-2
CASSARGDAGVTGELFF
TGCGCCAGCAGCGCCCGTGGGGACGCGGGAGTCACCGGGGAGCTGTTTTTT